Below, 23 T cell receptor beta chains from the same sample are listed, as sequenced in a study of T cells after yellow fever vaccination. TCRdb passed the 5' RACE reads through MiXCR, listing each CDR3 protein once. The table lists some 220,000 distinct CDR3 sequences, less than 3.5% of them singletons. The sequencing here drew on CD4+ T cells sorted from PBMCs, taken 10 days after the yellow fever booster vaccination. Receptors were obtained from a man aged 18 to 30 who received the YFV17D yellow fever vaccine.

The chain links TRBV28 to TRBJ1-2, with 8 bases matching TRBD1. CDR1 MDHEN and CDR2 SYDVKM come from the germline V gene. V shed 6 bases, J shed 1 base, and the junction held 7 bases outside the gene matches. There are 15 residues in the CDR3. CDR3 nucleotides: TGTGCCAGCAGCCCTAGGACAGGGTTTAACTATGGCTACACCTTC. Translated, it gives CASSPRTGFNYGYTF.

V is TRBV11-2 and J is TRBJ2-3, with TRBD2 matching 10 bases. Germline assignment: CDR1 SGHAT and CDR2 FQNNGV. This CDR3 region has 18 residues. The junction had 12 bases not matched to a gene; V was cut back by 6 bases and J by 0 bases. The CDR3: CASRPRLAGVTSTDTQYF. As DNA, the CDR3 is TGTGCCAGCAGGCCACGGCTAGCGGGGGTTACCAGCACAGATACGCAGTATTTT.

This clonotype has just a few counts. The chain couples TRBV5-1 to TRBJ2-5; a weak D match, TRBD2 (5 bases). V lost 6 bases and J lost 5, with 14 bases in between. The CDR3 has 13 amino acids. Germline V gene lookup returns CDR1 SGHRS and CDR2 YFSETQ. The CDR3 coding sequence is TGCGCCAGCAAGCGTTGGCCGGGGGAGACCCAGTACTTC. This sequence encodes CASKRWPGETQYF.

This clonotype was counted a few times. The chain links TRBV6-2 or TRBV6-3 to TRBJ2-5, with TRBD1 matching 8 bases. V trimming: 4 bases; J trimming: 5 bases; junction bases outside the gene matches: 9. The CDR3 spans 15 residues. The germline V gene encodes CDR1 MNHEY and CDR2 SVGEGT. CDR3 nucleotides: TGTGCCAGCAGTTCCGGACAGGGCGTGTGGGAGACCCAGTACTTC. Its translation: CASSSGQGVWETQYF.

CDR3 sequence (DNA): TGCAGTGCTAGAGATCGGACAGGGAGAAACACCATATATTTT. Translated, it gives CSARDRTGRNTIYF. The genes are TRBV20-1 and TRBJ1-3; 8 bases match TRBD1. Germline V CDR1 and CDR2: DFQATT, SNEGSKA (reference sequence). V dropped 0 bases and J dropped 5; count of bases not matched to a gene: 3. CDR3 length: 14 residues.

This clonotype appeared many times. V usage is TRBV10-3 and J usage is TRBJ2-7; 7 bases are a match to TRBD2. Trimming took 6 bases from V and 6 from J; bases not matched to a gene: 2. Germline V gene data show CDR1 as ENHRY and CDR2 as SYGVKD. This CDR3 has 11 amino acids. CDR3 nucleotides: TGTGCCATCAGGGGGGGGATCGAGCAGTACTTC. Encoded protein: CAIRGGIEQYF.

The CDR3 nucleotides are TGTGCCAGCGGAAGGTACGACGAGCAGTACTTC. As protein: CASGRYDEQYF. V and J are TRBV6-5 and TRBJ2-7, with D unresolved. CDR3 length equals 11 residues. Trimming took 8 bases from V and 5 from J, leaving 10 bases between them. The germline gives CDR1 MNHEY, CDR2 SVGAGI.

Ten or more counts support this clonotype. The V and J genes are TRBV4-3 and TRBJ1-3; tentative D call: TRBD1 (6 bases). Trimming took 0 bases from V and 3 from J, leaving 12 bases between them. The CDR3 is 16 amino acids. Germline-derived CDR1 and CDR2 are LGHNA and YSLEER. The CDR3: CASSQDIQGYGNTIYF. The CDR3, as DNA: TGCGCCAGCAGCCAAGACATACAGGGTTATGGAAACACCATATATTTT.

This clonotype has just a few counts. The rearrangement joins TRBV7-9 to TRBJ2-7; D may correspond to TRBD1 or TRBD2 (6 bases each). The germline V gene has CDR1 SEHNR and CDR2 FQNEAQ (reference sequence). Between the trimmed V and J ends, which lost 5 bases and 4 bases, there was a span of 18 bases. CDR3 length equals 15 residues. The CDR3 spells CASSREEGRGYEQYV. CDR3 in DNA: TGTGCCAGCAGCAGGGAGGAGGGCAGGGGTTACGAGCAGTACGTC.

This clonotype was detected many times. The rearrangement uses TRBV24-1 and TRBJ2-1; TRBD1 matches 8 bases. Germline V CDR1 and CDR2: KGHDR, SFDVKD. J was trimmed by 9 bases and V by 10 bases; bases with no gene match: 4. The CDR3 loop spans 11 amino acids. CDR3 DNA sequence: TGTGCCACAAGCAGGGGGCTTGAGCAGTTCTTC. As protein: CATSRGLEQFF.

In regard to this clonotype: A much larger clone differs by one base, so this may be a read error. This sequence joins TRBV21-1 and TRBJ2-7. TRBV21-1 is marked as a pseudogene. There are 14 residues in the CDR3. The CDR3 coding sequence is TGTACCAGCAGCAAGACCGCGAGCTCCTACGAGCAGTACGTC. Translation gives CTSSKTASSYEQYV.

This clonotype was counted at least ten times. The V call is TRBV4-1, the J call TRBJ1-3, with 9 bases fitting TRBD1. Per germline, CDR1 MGHRA and CDR2 YSYEKL. CDR3 size: 18 residues. J lost 0 bases, V lost 3 bases, and 9 bases had no gene match. CDR3 residues: CASSQVPGQGRSGNTIYF. DNA of the CDR3: TGCGCCAGCAGCCAGGTCCCGGGACAGGGACGCTCTGGAAACACCATATATTTT.

CDR3 loop: CASSPWGTTAFF. In DNA form, the CDR3 reads TGTGCCAGCAGCCCCTGGGGGACGACGGCTTTCTTT. V gene TRBV7-9 combines with J gene TRBJ1-1; D perhaps matches TRBD1 (5 bases). Germline V gene lookup returns CDR1 SEHNR and CDR2 FQNEAQ (reference sequence). Deletions cut 5 bases from V and 11 bases from J, with 15 bases between. This CDR3 contains 12 residues. The whole variable domain, remainder taken from reference TRBV7-9 and TRBJ1-1, is DTGVSQNPRHKITKRGQNVTFRCDPISEHNRLYWYRQTLGQGPEFLTYFQNEAQLEKSRLLSDRFSAERPKGSFSTLEIQRTEQGDSAMYLCASSPWGTTAFFGQGTRLTVV.

This clonotype has a count of ten or more. V usage is TRBV24-1 and J usage is TRBJ2-2, with D unclear. This CDR3 is 18 amino acids long. Germline CDR1 KGHDR, CDR2 SFDVKD. Between the trimmed V and J ends, which lost 2 bases and 8 bases, there was a span of 23 bases. The CDR3 protein is CATSDSSTIRGSLGELFF. CDR3 bases: TGTGCCACCAGTGATTCGTCGACCATTCGCGGCTCCCTGGGGGAGCTGTTTTTT.

This clonotype was seen only a few times. V and J are TRBV7-3 and TRBJ2-7; D might be TRBD1 or TRBD2, each matching 6 bases. From germline, CDR1 is SGHTA and CDR2 FQGTGA. The CDR3 length is 20 residues. V was cut by 5 bases and J by 3 bases, with 32 bases left in between. The CDR3 region is CASSPPEGHEDLGKSYEQYV. Here the CDR3 DNA reads TGTGCCAGCAGCCCCCCGGAGGGACACGAGGATCTAGGGAAAAGCTACGAGCAGTACGTC.

This chain joins TRBV5-1 and TRBJ1-4; D gene unclear. The V gene lost 2 bases and the J gene lost 2 bases, with 13 bases spanning the gap. Germline CDR1 SGHRS, CDR2 YFSETQ. The CDR3 runs to 16 residues. CDR3 protein: CASSFAPGPTNEKLFF. The CDR3 bases are TGCGCCAGCAGCTTTGCTCCAGGCCCCACTAATGAAAAACTGTTTTTT.

This clonotype was seen ten or more times. The chain combines TRBV9 with TRBJ1-2; D might be TRBD1 (6 bases). The V gene's germline CDR1 is SGDLS and CDR2 YYNGEE. CDR3 length: 14 amino acids. The ends were cut back, 3 bases at V and 4 bases at J, with 13 bases in the middle. CDR3 loop: CASSALQGGYGYTF. CDR3 nucleotides: TGTGCCAGCAGCGCACTACAGGGAGGCTATGGCTACACCTTC. The whole variable domain, remainder taken from reference TRBV9 and TRBJ1-2, is DSGVTQTPKHLITATGQRVTLRCSPRSGDLSVYWYQQSLDQGLQFLIQYYNGEERAKGNILERFSAQQFPDLHSELNLSSLELGDSALYFCASSALQGGYGYTFGSGTRLTVV.

In this sample, this clonotype turned up a few times. The V and J genes are TRBV29-1 and TRBJ1-1; 7 nucleotides align to TRBD1. The CDR3 covers 13 residues. Germline values: CDR1 SQVTM, CDR2 ANQGSEA. J was trimmed by 3 bases and V by 6 bases; bases with no gene match: 7. The CDR3 spells CSVGATGYTEAFF. CDR3 nucleotides: TGCAGCGTCGGGGCGACAGGGTACACTGAAGCTTTCTTT. Filled out from reference TRBV29-1 and TRBJ1-1, the complete variable domain reads SAVISQKPSRDICQRGTSLTIQCQVDSQVTMMFWYRQQPGQSLTLIATANQGSEATYESGFVIDKFPISRPNLTFSTLTVSNMSPEDSSIYLCSVGATGYTEAFFGQGTRLTVV.

J is TRBJ1-5 and V is TRBV13; D not resolved. Trimming stripped 5 bases from V and 4 bases from J, with 9 bases between. From germline, CDR1 is PRHDT and CDR2 FYEKMQ (reference sequence). The CDR3 runs to 13 residues. The DNA for the CDR3 is TGTGCCAGCAGCCTCCGCAGAAATCAGCCCCAGCATTTT. It codes for CASSLRRNQPQHF.

This clonotype was recorded many times. The chain couples TRBV6-5 to TRBJ2-3, with unresolved D. V was cut by 0 bases and J by 2 bases, with 6 bases left in between. This CDR3 is built from 14 residues. Germline V gene data show CDR1 as MNHEY and CDR2 as SVGAGI. DNA for the CDR3: TGTGCCAGCAGTTACTCCGTCATCACAGATACGCAGTATTTT. Its translation: CASSYSVITDTQYF.

This clonotype appeared a few times. V and J are TRBV3-1 and TRBJ1-2, with D unclear. CDR1 and CDR2 from the germline V gene are LGHDT and YNNKEL (reference sequence). The CDR3 totals 15 residues. V lost 3 bases and J lost 2, with 13 bases in between. CDR3 region: CASSHHGLANYGYTF. CDR3 DNA sequence: TGTGCCAGCAGCCATCACGGGTTGGCAAACTATGGCTACACCTTC.

This clonotype came up many times. The gene calls are TRBV7-2 and TRBJ2-5; TRBD2 agrees at 8 bases. The J segment lost 10 bases and the V segment lost 5 bases, leaving 9 bases of the junction unmatched. CDR1 is SGHTA and CDR2 is FQGNSA in the germline V gene. CDR3 length: 13 residues. The CDR3 here is CASSPRGGTGQYF. DNA for the CDR3: TGTGCCAGCAGCCCGCGCGGGGGGACGGGCCAGTACTTC.

This clonotype was detected ten times or more. The chain joins TRBV12-3 or TRBV12-4 to TRBJ1-3; the D gene is possibly TRBD1 (5 bases). The germline V and J ends were trimmed by 7 bases and 8 bases, with 21 bases remaining between them. The CDR3 covers 15 residues. Here the CDR3 reads CASILGGGRADTIYF. Here the CDR3 DNA reads TGTGCCAGCATCCTCGGGGGTGGCAGGGCGGACACCATATATTTT.